This TCR beta chain derives from a study of pediatric ulcerative colitis. Turning to the study itself: Ulcerative colitis patients had pancolitis or left-sided colitis, with confirming histology.

V was pared by 1 base and J by 0 bases, with 9 bases of the junction left unmatched. Germline CDR1 and CDR2: LGHNA and YSLEER. The CDR3 consists of 17 residues. As concerns this clone: Its target is not known.

TCRdb's copy holds only in-frame clones and misses some; the assay was immunoSEQ multiplex PCR. The profile shows fewer than 30,000 clones, approximately 71% of them singletons. General observations from the study: Compared with controls, ulcerative colitis showed greater blood-rectum clone sharing.

The rectum was sampled with one to two pinch biopsies at colonoscopy. This chain uses TRBV4-3 with TRBJ2-7; 7 positions match TRBD2. The sequencing input was gut tissue. The TCR sequence derives from a boy younger than 18 with severe ulcerative colitis. CDR3 amino acids: CASSQGWASGSSYEQYF. The DNA for the CDR3 is TGCGCCAGCAGCCAAGGGTGGGCTAGCGGAAGCTCCTACGAGCAGTACTTC.